The next 4 T cell receptor beta chains were all read from a single sample in a study of blood T cell repertoires in COVID-19. Some clones are missing from TCRdb's copy, which holds only in-frame ones; the method was immunoSEQ multiplex PCR. The sample carries approximately 22,000 clones, roughly 73% recorded once. The sequenced sample consisted of peripheral blood. The receptors were sampled from a human donor in a cohort sampled during active or convalescent COVID-19.

The rearrangement uses TRBV11-2 and TRBJ2-1, with D perhaps TRBD2 (6 bases). CDR1 is SGHAT, CDR2 FQNNGV, per germline. Between the trimmed V and J ends, which lost 1 base and 6 bases, there was a span of 13 bases. This CDR3 is 15 amino acids long. The DNA for the CDR3 is TGTGCCAGCAGCTTAGGAAGCGCCGGGGGCAATGAGCAGTTCTTC. Protein product: CASSLGSAGGNEQFF.

This clone appeared once. The chain carries TRBV19 and TRBJ1-1; TRBD1 aligns across 11 bases. V was pared by 3 bases and J by 1 base, with 4 bases of the junction left unmatched. This CDR3 contains 16 residues. Germline V lookup: CDR1 LNHDA, CDR2 SQIVND (reference sequence). In DNA, the CDR3 is TGTGCCAGTAGTATTGGACAGGGGGCGTGGAACACTGAAGCTTTCTTT. Its protein product is CASSIGQGAWNTEAFF.

This clone was seen more than once but under ten times. The rearrangement joins TRBV7-9 to TRBJ2-7; D possibly corresponds to TRBD2 (6 bases). V lost 6 bases, J lost 6 bases, and 12 bases lay in between. There are 12 residues in the CDR3. Germline V gene sequence: CDR1 SEHNR, CDR2 FQNEAQ (reference sequence). The CDR3 coding sequence is TGTGCCAGCAGTCGCCGGGACTCCGAGCAGTACTTC. Amino acid sequence: CASSRRDSEQYF. Together with reference TRBV7-9 and TRBJ2-7, the CDR3 gives the full variable domain: DTGVSQNPRHKITKRGQNVTFRCDPISEHNRLYWYRQTLGQGPEFLTYFQNEAQLEKSRLLSDRFSAERPKGSFSTLEIQRTEQGDSAMYLCASSRRDSEQYFGPGTRLTVT.

This sequence joins TRBV4-3 and TRBJ2-7; 8 bases agree with TRBD2. The CDR3 has 16 amino acids. Germline V gene sequence: CDR1 LGHNA, CDR2 YSLEER. Trimming at V came to 4 bases and at J to 3 bases, leaving 11 bases not matched to a gene. CDR3 nucleotide sequence: TGCGCCAGCAGCCGCCATACTAGCGGAGGGAGCTACGAGCAGTACTTC. Translated: CASSRHTSGGSYEQYF.